These 32 T cell receptor beta chains came from one sample sequenced in a study of T-cell reconstitution after alpha-beta-depleted transplantation in children. TCRbeta library preparation incorporated unique molecular identifiers. TCRdb fed the PCR reads into MiXCR, producing one record per CDR3 protein. The repertoire holds roughly 790,000 distinct CDR3 sequences, with approximately 15% as singletons. The sequencing used PBMCs, mostly from graft donor cells, collected 360 days after TCRalphabeta/CD19-depleted stem cell transplant. The receptors were sampled from a male patient younger than 18 who had a stem cell transplant for acute lymphoblastic leukemia, so the T cells may come from the graft donor.

This chain connects TRBV25-1 to TRBJ2-3; D is uncertain. Trimming shortened V by 3 bases and J by 5 bases, and 12 bases separated the two germline ends. There are 14 residues in the CDR3. Germline CDR1 is MGHDK and CDR2 is SYGVNS. For the CDR3, the DNA is TGTGCCAGCAGTGAGGGCCGTGGGGTAGATACGCAGTATTTT. It encodes CASSEGRGVDTQYF.

This clonotype was counted a few times. This rearrangement joins TRBV4-2 to TRBJ1-2; D might be TRBD1 (5 bases). The CDR3 length is 15 residues. The V end lost 1 base, the J end lost 1 base, and 10 bases lay between the germline ends. Germline lookup yields CDR1 LGHNA and CDR2 YNFKEQ. CDR3 protein: CASSQALGVNYGYTF. The CDR3 nucleotides read TGTGCCAGCAGCCAAGCCTTAGGGGTTAACTATGGCTACACCTTC.

This clonotype was seen only a few times. V usage is TRBV5-1 and J usage is TRBJ2-7; D is undetermined. This CDR3 is 12 amino acids long. The germline gives CDR1 SGHRS, CDR2 YFSETQ. Trimming took off 4 bases at V and 6 bases at J, with 11 bases between the two ends. The CDR3 spells CASSPRVPEQYF. CDR3 sequence (DNA): TGCGCCAGCAGCCCAAGAGTTCCCGAGCAGTACTTC. The full variable domain, in which reference TRBV5-1 and TRBJ2-7 provide the parts outside the CDR3, is KAGVTQTPRYLIKTRGQQVTLSCSPISGHRSVSWYQQTPGQGLQFLFEYFSETQRNKGNFPGRFSGRQFSNSRSEMNVSTLELGDSALYLCASSPRVPEQYFGPGTRLTVT.

This clonotype has only a few counts. The chain carries TRBV3-1 and TRBJ1-2; D is uncertain. Germline V lookup: CDR1 LGHDT, CDR2 YNNKEL (reference sequence). Trimming pared 2 bases from V and 0 bases from J, leaving 7 bases between. The CDR3 is made up of 14 amino acids. CDR3 loop: CASSQWAPNYGYTF. The CDR3 DNA is TGTGCCAGCAGCCAATGGGCCCCTAACTATGGCTACACCTTC.

This CDR3 reads CSVDTSGNTDTQYF. For the CDR3, the DNA is TGCAGCGTTGATACTAGCGGGAACACAGATACGCAGTATTTT. The J gene is TRBJ2-3, the V gene TRBV29-1, with TRBD2 matching 10 bases. The CDR3 is made up of 14 amino acids. Germline trimming cut 3 bases from V and 2 bases from J; bases unmatched to any gene: 2. Germline CDR1 is SQVTM and CDR2 is ANQGSEA.

This chain connects TRBV5-1 to TRBJ2-6; D is undetermined. Germline lookup yields CDR1 SGHRS and CDR2 YFSETQ. The CDR3 spans 16 residues. Deletions cut 0 bases from V and 1 base from J, with 8 bases between. The CDR3 protein is CASSLEVGSGANVLTF. CDR3 sequence (DNA): TGCGCCAGCAGCTTGGAGGTAGGGTCTGGGGCCAACGTCCTGACTTTC.

The rearrangement links TRBV6-2 or TRBV6-3 to TRBJ2-7; 9 nucleotides match TRBD1. The germline V gene encodes CDR1 MNHEY and CDR2 SVGEGT. There are 13 residues in the CDR3. The V gene end was trimmed by 6 bases and the J gene end by 4 bases; junction bases not matched to a gene: 4. The CDR3 region is CASRGTGRYEQYF. In DNA form, the CDR3 reads TGTGCCAGCAGGGGGACAGGGCGGTACGAGCAGTACTTC.

This chain links TRBV12-3 or TRBV12-4 with TRBJ2-7; 11 positions agree with TRBD2. Germline trimming cut 5 bases from V and 2 bases from J; bases unmatched to any gene: 8. CDR3 length equals 16 residues. The CDR3 DNA sequence: TGTGCCAGCAGTGATCCCGGGACTAGCGGTGCCTACGAGCAGTACTTC. Its translation is CASSDPGTSGAYEQYF.

This clonotype was detected a few times. This sequence joins TRBV5-1 and TRBJ1-2; unclear D gene. V was pared by 1 base and J by 2 bases, with 9 bases between. The CDR3 covers 14 residues. Germline loops: CDR1 SGHRS, CDR2 YFSETQ. The CDR3 DNA reads TGCGCCAGCAGCTTGAGTACAGACAACTATGGCTACACCTTC. Translated: CASSLSTDNYGYTF.

At least ten counts were recorded for this clonotype. The chain carries TRBV5-1 and TRBJ2-7; D perhaps matches TRBD2 (6 bases). The CDR3 loop spans 15 amino acids. Trimming removed 2 bases at V and 0 bases at J, with 12 bases between. Germline V CDR1 and CDR2: SGHRS, YFSETQ. The CDR3 protein is CASSFGGGSSYEQYF. DNA of the CDR3: TGCGCCAGCAGCTTCGGGGGAGGAAGCTCCTACGAGCAGTACTTC.

This clonotype was observed once. V gene TRBV4-1 combines with J gene TRBJ2-3, with 13 positions matching TRBD2. The trim removed 2 bases at V and 3 bases at J, leaving 8 bases unmatched. The CDR3 extends over 18 amino acids. In germline, CDR1 is MGHRA, CDR2 YSYEKL. The CDR3, as DNA: TGCGCCAGCAGCCAATCCCGACTAGCGGGAGGTGGAACAGATACGCAGTATTTT. Protein sequence: CASSQSRLAGGGTDTQYF.

This clonotype was found a few times. V gene TRBV6-5 combines with J gene TRBJ1-2, with a tentative D call TRBD1 (5 bases). The V gene's germline CDR1 is MNHEY and CDR2 SVGAGI. Between the trimmed V and J ends, which lost 0 bases and 7 bases, there was a span of 21 bases. The CDR3 is 17 residues long. In DNA, the CDR3 is TGTGCCAGCAGTTACTCGGGGTCAACAGGTGGCGTTTCTGGCTACACCTTC. Translating it yields CASSYSGSTGGVSGYTF.

This rearrangement joins TRBV12-3 or TRBV12-4 to TRBJ2-5; TRBD2 matches at 9 bases. J gave up 1 base and V 2 bases, and 5 bases lay outside the gene matches. The CDR3 totals 16 residues. This CDR3 reads CASSLSSGTPQETQYF. CDR3 DNA: TGTGCCAGCAGTTTATCTAGCGGGACTCCCCAAGAGACCCAGTACTTC.

V usage is TRBV21-1 and J usage is TRBJ2-7; TRBD1, the table's D call, was not compared with the DNA. TRBV21-1 is tagged as a pseudogene. The CDR3 has 14 residues. The DNA for the CDR3 is TGTGCCAGCAGCGGCAGGGGACAGCGATACGAGCAGTACTTC. This codes for CASSGRGQRYEQYF.

This clonotype was recorded many times. The genes are TRBV6-6 and TRBJ1-2, with D uncertain. V was trimmed by 6 bases and J by 8 bases, leaving 13 bases between them. The CDR3 has 12 residues. Germline CDR1 is MNHNY and CDR2 is SVGAGI (reference sequence). The CDR3 loop is CASSLTMGGYTF. CDR3 DNA sequence: TGTGCCAGCAGCCTTACTATGGGAGGCTACACCTTC.

The gene calls are TRBV9 and TRBJ2-2; D remains unclear. There are 14 residues in the CDR3. Germline CDR1 SGDLS, CDR2 YYNGEE. The V and J ends lost 2 bases and 5 bases respectively, with 10 bases between them. The CDR3 is CASSVYTPTGELFF. CDR3 DNA: TGTGCCAGCAGCGTTTACACTCCAACCGGGGAGCTGTTTTTT.

This clonotype appeared a few times. The chain uses TRBV27 and TRBJ2-2; D uncertain. V dropped 2 bases and J dropped 4 bases, with 11 bases sitting between them. The CDR3 length is 15 residues. CDR1 and CDR2 from the germline V gene are MNHEY and SMNVEV (reference sequence). The CDR3 here is CASSLVFGATGELFF. The CDR3 nucleotides are TGTGCCAGCAGTTTAGTATTTGGCGCCACCGGGGAGCTGTTTTTT.

This clonotype was recorded a few times. The J gene is TRBJ2-7, the V gene TRBV11-2; D remains unclear. The CDR3 runs 11 residues. Germline CDR1 is SGHAT and CDR2 is FQNNGV. The ends were cut back, 3 bases at V and 5 bases at J, with 5 bases in the middle. The DNA for the CDR3 is TGTGCCAGCAGCTTCATCCACGAGCAGTACTTC. It translates to CASSFIHEQYF.

V usage is TRBV27 and J usage is TRBJ2-7, with TRBD2 identical over 9 bases. Per the germline V gene, CDR1 is MNHEY and CDR2 is SMNVEV (reference sequence). The CDR3 length is 17 residues. The V gene end was trimmed by 5 bases and the J gene end by 1 base; junction bases not matched to a gene: 12. The CDR3 sequence: CASSVWVAGEWSYEQYF. CDR3 in DNA: TGTGCCAGCAGTGTCTGGGTAGCGGGAGAATGGTCCTACGAGCAGTACTTC.

The chain carries TRBV7-9 and TRBJ2-1, with 10 bases that match TRBD2. Germline CDR1 SEHNR, CDR2 FQNEAQ (reference sequence). There are 14 residues in the CDR3. V was pared by 3 bases and J by 6 bases, with 2 bases of the junction left unmatched. The CDR3 DNA is TGTGCCAGCAGCTTTAGCGGGAGGATCAATGAGCAGTTCTTC. This codes for CASSFSGRINEQFF. Full variable domain (rest looked up from reference TRBV7-9 and TRBJ2-1): DTGVSQNPRHKITKRGQNVTFRCDPISEHNRLYWYRQTLGQGPEFLTYFQNEAQLEKSRLLSDRFSAERPKGSFSTLEIQRTEQGDSAMYLCASSFSGRINEQFFGPGTRLTVL.

This clonotype was counted at least ten times. The J gene is TRBJ2-5, the V gene TRBV18, with D unresolved. There are 12 residues in the CDR3. Germline CDR1 and CDR2: KGHSH and LQKENI. Trimming removed 5 bases from V and 5 bases from J, with 9 bases in between. The CDR3 nucleotides are TGTGCCAGCTCAAAATCCAGGGAGACCCAGTACTTC. Protein product: CASSKSRETQYF.

This clonotype occurred many times. The CDR3 nucleotides read TGTGCCAGCAGACCCCAGACTAGCGGTTCCTACGAGCAGTACTTC. It translates to CASRPQTSGSYEQYF. The chain has TRBV2 and TRBJ2-7, with 9 positions matching TRBD2. V was pared by 6 bases and J by 1 base, with 7 bases of the junction left unmatched. CDR3 length equals 15 residues. Germline loops: CDR1 SNHLY, CDR2 FYNNEI.

This clonotype has only a few counts. The chain is built from TRBV12-3 or TRBV12-4 and TRBJ1-3; D is undetermined. The CDR3 length is 14 residues. The V gene lost 1 base and the J gene lost 0 bases, with 4 bases spanning the gap. The CDR3 nucleotides read TGTGCCAGCAGTTTAGATCTCTCTGGAAACACCATATATTTT. This codes for CASSLDLSGNTIYF.

This sequence joins TRBV16 and TRBJ1-5; D remains ambiguous. The CDR3 spans 15 residues. The germline V gene has CDR1 KGHSY and CDR2 FQNENV. The ends were cut back, 1 base at V and 5 bases at J, with 12 bases in the middle. This chain's CDR3 is CASSQYNSIDQPQHF. The CDR3 DNA is TGTGCCAGCAGCCAATATAACAGCATTGATCAGCCCCAGCATTTT.

This clonotype appeared many times. The genes are TRBV5-5 and TRBJ2-1, with 9 bases matching TRBD2. The germline CDR1 and CDR2 sequences are SGHKS and YYEKEE (reference sequence). The CDR3 is 17 residues long. With V trimmed by 4 bases and J by 3 bases, 11 bases remained unmatched. This CDR3 is CASSRTIAGAVYNEQFF. As DNA, the CDR3 is TGTGCCAGCAGCCGTACGATAGCGGGAGCGGTCTACAATGAGCAGTTCTTC.

The chain couples TRBV5-4 to TRBJ2-1; D gene unclear. V lost 7 bases, J lost 7 bases, and 18 bases lay in between. The CDR3 covers 14 residues. From germline, CDR1 is SGHNT and CDR2 YYREEE (reference sequence). For the CDR3, the DNA is TGTGCCAGCGGCTGGGTGAAGGGTGATAATGAGCAGTTCTTC. Translating it yields CASGWVKGDNEQFF.

This clonotype was detected only a few times. The J gene is TRBJ2-7, the V gene TRBV12-3 or TRBV12-4, with D tentatively TRBD2 (5 bases). The ends were cut back, 6 bases at V and 0 bases at J, with 12 bases in the middle. The CDR3 contains 14 residues. Written as DNA, the CDR3 is TGTGCCAGCAGCCGGACTGAGACCTCCTACGAGCAGTACTTC. Its protein is CASSRTETSYEQYF.

This clonotype was seen at least ten times. The V call is TRBV27, the J call TRBJ2-5; 10 bases are shared with TRBD2. V lost 9 bases to trimming and J lost 5 bases; unmatched junction nucleotides: 9. The germline V gene has CDR1 MNHEY and CDR2 SMNVEV (reference sequence). The CDR3 contains 14 residues. The CDR3 nucleotides are TGTGCCAGTTCCCTAGCGGGAGTGTGGGAGACCCAGTACTTC. Translation gives CASSLAGVWETQYF.

A few counts support this clonotype. The gene calls are TRBV25-1 and TRBJ2-1; perhaps D is TRBD1 or TRBD2 (5 bases each). Trimming removed 5 bases at V and 0 bases at J, with 17 bases between. CDR1 MGHDK and CDR2 SYGVNS come from the germline V gene. The CDR3 totals 17 residues. CDR3 protein: CASSSGSVFFSYNEQFF. CDR3 bases: TGTGCCAGCAGTTCAGGGAGCGTCTTCTTCTCCTACAATGAGCAGTTCTTC.

This clonotype was found a few times. The rearrangement joins TRBV5-1 to TRBJ2-5; D not resolved. The CDR3 has 14 amino acids. Trimming left V 1 base short and J 2 bases short, with 9 bases between. CDR1 and CDR2 (germline): SGHRS, YFSETQ. CDR3 coding DNA: TGCGCCAGCAGCTTGACACCATATCAAGAGACCCAGTACTTC. As protein: CASSLTPYQETQYF.

This clonotype was observed at least ten times. This rearrangement joins TRBV9 to TRBJ2-3; 9 nucleotides agree with TRBD2. The germline V gene has CDR1 SGDLS and CDR2 YYNGEE. Trimming took 5 bases from V and 4 from J; bases not matched to a gene: 8. This CDR3 is 15 amino acids long. CDR3 in amino acids: CASRGAGGGPDTQYF. DNA of the CDR3: TGTGCCAGCAGAGGAGCGGGAGGAGGGCCAGATACGCAGTATTTT. The variable domain in full, completed from reference TRBV9 and TRBJ2-3, reads DSGVTQTPKHLITATGQRVTLRCSPRSGDLSVYWYQQSLDQGLQFLIQYYNGEERAKGNILERFSAQQFPDLHSELNLSSLELGDSALYFCASRGAGGGPDTQYFGPGTRLTVL.

The chain links TRBV11-1 to TRBJ2-2; 12 bases line up with TRBD2. V was clipped by 5 bases and J by 6 bases; unmatched bases: 13. This CDR3 has 18 residues. Germline CDR1 is SGHAT and CDR2 is FQDESV (reference sequence). The CDR3 protein is CASSPLGAGTSGSGELFF. In DNA, the CDR3 is TGTGCCAGCAGCCCCCTGGGAGCCGGGACTAGCGGGTCCGGGGAGCTGTTTTTT.